This T cell receptor (beta chain) was observed in a study of blood T cell repertoires in COVID-19. Turning to the study itself: Collection of acute and convalescent COVID-19 samples took place in the United States, Italy and Spain. T cells, B-cell-depleted T cells, or PBMCs supplied cDNA or gDNA.

Per germline, CDR1 LNHDA and CDR2 SQIVND (reference sequence). The CDR3 runs to 16 residues. V was pared by 5 bases and J by 0 bases, with 4 bases of the junction left unmatched. Per the authors' pipeline: Amplification with reference gene primers provided the estimates of nucleated cell counts. The protocol was immunoSEQ multiplex PCR, while the TCRdb copy is restricted to in-frame clones and leaves out a portion. The DNA was the basis for D and trimming; V, J and clone size are from that table. The data show some 400,000 clones, approximately 87% seen once. The V call is TRBV19, the J call TRBJ2-6, with 7 bases fitting TRBD1. The TCR comes from a woman aged 60 to 75 with COVID-19, enrolled during active disease. Material: peripheral blood. In nucleotides, the CDR3 is TGTGCCAGTAGTGACAGGGTACGCTCTGGGGCCAACGTCCTGACTTTC. It translates to CASSDRVRSGANVLTF.